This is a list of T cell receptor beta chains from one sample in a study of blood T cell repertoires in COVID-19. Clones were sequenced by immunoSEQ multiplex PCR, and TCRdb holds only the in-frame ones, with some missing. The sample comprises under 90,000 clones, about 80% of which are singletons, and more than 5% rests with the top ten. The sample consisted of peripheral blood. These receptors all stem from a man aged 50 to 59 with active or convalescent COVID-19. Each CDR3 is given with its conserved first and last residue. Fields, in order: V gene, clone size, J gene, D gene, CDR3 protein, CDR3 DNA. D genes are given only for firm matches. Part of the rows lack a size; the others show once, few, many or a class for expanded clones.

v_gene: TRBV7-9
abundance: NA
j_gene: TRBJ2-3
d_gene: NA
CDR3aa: CASSARTATDTQYF
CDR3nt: TGTGCCAGCAGCGCCCGGACAGCCACAGATACGCAGTATTTT

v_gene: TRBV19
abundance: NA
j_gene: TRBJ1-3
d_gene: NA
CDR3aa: CASSPGGSSGNTIYF
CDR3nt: TGTGCCAGTAGTCCCGGCGGGTCCTCTGGAAACACCATATATTTT

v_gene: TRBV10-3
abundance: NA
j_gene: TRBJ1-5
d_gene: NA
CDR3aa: CAISESGRAGQPQHF
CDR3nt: TGTGCCATCAGTGAGTCAGGGAGGGCGGGACAGCCCCAGCATTTT

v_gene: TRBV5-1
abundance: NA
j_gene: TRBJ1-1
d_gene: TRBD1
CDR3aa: CASSLEWTGTIEAFF
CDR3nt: TGCGCCAGCAGCTTGGAATGGACAGGAACCATTGAAGCTTTCTTT

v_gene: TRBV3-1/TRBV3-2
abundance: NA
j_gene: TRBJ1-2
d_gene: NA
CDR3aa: CASSQQALTHYGYTF
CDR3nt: TGTGCCAGCAGCCAACAGGCTCTTACTCACTATGGCTACACCTTC

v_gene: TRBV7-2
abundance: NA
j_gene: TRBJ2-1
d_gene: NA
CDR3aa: CASSLFQGYEQFF
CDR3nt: TGTGCCAGCAGCTTATTTCAGGGCTACGAGCAGTTCTTC

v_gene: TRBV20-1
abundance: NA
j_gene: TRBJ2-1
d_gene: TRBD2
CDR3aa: CSASRGLGRFF
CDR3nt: TGCAGTGCTAGTAGGGGACTAGGGCGGTTCTTC

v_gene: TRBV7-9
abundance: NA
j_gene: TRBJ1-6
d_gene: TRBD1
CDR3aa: CASSFGTGESSPLHF
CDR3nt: TGTGCCAGCAGCTTTGGGACAGGGGAAAGTTCACCCCTCCACTTT

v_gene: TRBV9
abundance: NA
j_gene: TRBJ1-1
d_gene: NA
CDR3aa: CASSVSGRGSEAFF
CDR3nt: TGTGCCAGCAGCGTAAGTGGTAGGGGATCTGAAGCTTTCTTT

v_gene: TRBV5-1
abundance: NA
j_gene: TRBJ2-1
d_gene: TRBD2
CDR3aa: CASRATSLHNEQFF
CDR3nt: TGCGCCAGCCGCGCGACTAGCCTACACAATGAGCAGTTCTTC

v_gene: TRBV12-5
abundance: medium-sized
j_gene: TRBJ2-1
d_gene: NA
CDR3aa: CASGFLDSYNEQFF
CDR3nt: TGTGCTAGTGGTTTCTTAGACAGTTACAATGAGCAGTTCTTC

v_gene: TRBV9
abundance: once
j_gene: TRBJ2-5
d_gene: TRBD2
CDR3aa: CASSISGGSQETQYF
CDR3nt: TGTGCCAGCAGCATAAGCGGGGGGTCCCAAGAGACCCAGTACTTC

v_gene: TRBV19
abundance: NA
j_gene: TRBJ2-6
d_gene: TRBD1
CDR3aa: CASSITGGRSGANVLTF
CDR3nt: TGTGCCAGTAGTATTACAGGGGGCCGCTCTGGGGCCAACGTCCTGACTTTC

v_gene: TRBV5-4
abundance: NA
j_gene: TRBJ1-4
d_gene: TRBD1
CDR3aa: CASSRGQGVEKLFF
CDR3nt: TGTGCCAGCAGCCGGGGACAGGGAGTTGAAAAACTGTTTTTT

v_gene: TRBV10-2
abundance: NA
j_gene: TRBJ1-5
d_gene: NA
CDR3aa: CASSEWGQQPQHF
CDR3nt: TGCGCCAGCAGTGAGTGGGGGCAACAGCCCCAGCATTTT

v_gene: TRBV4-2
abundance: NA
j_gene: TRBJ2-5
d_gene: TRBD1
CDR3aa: CASSPNWGQQETQYF
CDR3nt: TGTGCCAGCAGCCCGAATTGGGGACAGCAAGAGACCCAGTACTTC